These T cell receptor beta chains were read from a single sample in a study of shared clonotypes between healthy human individuals. The table came from immunoSEQ multiplex PCR; TCRdb's copy has only in-frame clones and leaves some out. The repertoire includes roughly 500,000 clones, 65% to 85% of them detected once, and about 13% sits in the top ten. Material for sequencing was PBMCs. The receptors were sampled from a middle-aged woman in good health. Some clones in this sample may be carry-over from other donors' samples. CDR3s include the opening cysteine and the closing phenylalanine or tryptophan. A D gene is named only where the DNA matches it firmly. Clone size appears in some rows only: once, few, many, or a class for an expanded clone.

V gene: TRBV10-3
J gene: TRBJ2-2
D gene: -
clone size: -
CDR3 protein: CAISESGGGRNTGELFF
CDR3 DNA: TGTGCCATCAGTGAGTCAGGGGGAGGGAGGAACACCGGGGAGCTGTTTTTT

V gene: TRBV6-5
J gene: TRBJ1-5
D gene: TRBD1
clone size: -
CDR3 protein: CASRPGQGVSQPQHF
CDR3 DNA: TGTGCCAGCAGACCCGGACAGGGGGTCTCTCAGCCCCAGCATTTT

V gene: TRBV27
J gene: TRBJ2-7
D gene: TRBD2
clone size: many
CDR3 protein: CASSLNPSGSYEQYF
CDR3 DNA: TGTGCCAGCAGTTTAAACCCTAGCGGCTCCTACGAGCAGTACTTC

V gene: TRBV29-1
J gene: TRBJ2-7
D gene: -
clone size: -
CDR3 protein: CSVVREISSYEQYF
CDR3 DNA: TGCAGCGTTGTTAGGGAGATTAGCTCCTACGAGCAGTACTTC

V gene: TRBV10-1
J gene: TRBJ2-7
D gene: TRBD1
clone size: -
CDR3 protein: CASSDPGTGPPYEQYF
CDR3 DNA: TGCGCCAGCAGTGACCCCGGGACAGGGCCTCCTTACGAGCAGTACTTC

V gene: TRBV11-2
J gene: TRBJ2-7
D gene: -
clone size: -
CDR3 protein: CASSLSRGANYEQYF
CDR3 DNA: TGTGCCAGCAGCTTATCCCGGGGAGCGAACTACGAGCAGTACTTC

V gene: TRBV27
J gene: TRBJ2-1
D gene: TRBD2
clone size: -
CDR3 protein: CASSPPPGAGRDEQFF
CDR3 DNA: TGTGCCAGCAGTCCACCCCCTGGGGCGGGGAGGGATGAGCAGTTCTTC

V gene: TRBV7-3
J gene: TRBJ2-3
D gene: -
clone size: -
CDR3 protein: CASSLAGSTDTQYF
CDR3 DNA: TGTGCCAGCAGCTTAGCGGGAAGCACAGATACGCAGTATTTT

V gene: TRBV9
J gene: TRBJ2-3
D gene: -
clone size: -
CDR3 protein: CASSLEGDTQYF
CDR3 DNA: TGTGCCAGCAGCCTGGAAGGAGATACGCAGTATTTT

V gene: TRBV6-7
J gene: TRBJ2-3
D gene: -
clone size: -
CDR3 protein: CASSYPGPSEWGDTQYF
CDR3 DNA: TGTGCCAGCAGTTACCCGGGACCCAGCGAGTGGGGGGATACGCAGTATTTT

V gene: TRBV7-3
J gene: TRBJ2-7
D gene: -
clone size: -
CDR3 protein: CASSPVGTPHFEQYF
CDR3 DNA: TGTGCCAGCAGCCCAGTAGGGACGCCCCACTTTGAGCAGTACTTC

V gene: TRBV19
J gene: TRBJ2-2
D gene: TRBD1
clone size: -
CDR3 protein: CASTRQGSDTGELFF
CDR3 DNA: TGTGCCAGTACGCGACAGGGTTCGGACACCGGGGAGCTGTTTTTT

V gene: TRBV7-5
J gene: TRBJ2-5
D gene: -
clone size: -
CDR3 protein: CASSPTRGETQYF
CDR3 DNA: TGTGCCAGCAGCCCTACTAGGGGGGAGACCCAGTACTTC

V gene: TRBV11-1
J gene: TRBJ2-2
D gene: -
clone size: -
CDR3 protein: CASSLENTGELFF
CDR3 DNA: TGTGCCAGCAGCTTAGAGAACACCGGGGAGCTGTTTTTT

V gene: TRBV10-1
J gene: TRBJ2-2
D gene: -
clone size: -
CDR3 protein: CASSESLSGELFF
CDR3 DNA: TGCGCCAGCAGTGAGTCTCTGTCCGGGGAGCTGTTTTTT

V gene: TRBV6-5
J gene: TRBJ1-1
D gene: -
clone size: -
CDR3 protein: CASSYSWGNTEAFF
CDR3 DNA: TGTGCCAGCAGTTACTCGTGGGGCAACACTGAAGCTTTCTTT

V gene: TRBV28
J gene: TRBJ1-1
D gene: -
clone size: -
CDR3 protein: CASSLQDSRNTEAFF
CDR3 DNA: TGTGCCAGCAGTTTACAGGACTCCCGGAACACTGAAGCTTTCTTT

V gene: TRBV28
J gene: TRBJ1-1
D gene: -
clone size: -
CDR3 protein: CASSLFRAGRNTEAFF
CDR3 DNA: TGTGCCAGCAGTTTATTTAGGGCAGGGCGGAACACTGAAGCTTTCTTT

V gene: TRBV2
J gene: TRBJ1-2
D gene: -
clone size: once
CDR3 protein: CASSEQGNYGYTF
CDR3 DNA: TGTGCCAGCAGTGAACAGGGCAACTATGGCTACACCTTC

V gene: TRBV11-3
J gene: TRBJ2-1
D gene: TRBD2
clone size: once
CDR3 protein: CASSAGLAETYNEQFF
CDR3 DNA: TGTGCCAGCAGCGCCGGACTAGCGGAAACCTACAATGAGCAGTTCTTC

V gene: TRBV18
J gene: TRBJ2-5
D gene: -
clone size: once
CDR3 protein: CASSGGEETQYF
CDR3 DNA: TGTGCCAGCTCAGGCGGGGAAGAGACCCAGTACTTC

V gene: TRBV6-1
J gene: TRBJ2-7
D gene: TRBD1
clone size: -
CDR3 protein: CASVLDRGLPYEQYF
CDR3 DNA: TGTGCCAGTGTACTGGACAGGGGGCTTCCCTACGAGCAGTACTTC

V gene: TRBV29-1
J gene: TRBJ2-1
D gene: TRBD2
clone size: -
CDR3 protein: CSVEQGGLRNEQFF
CDR3 DNA: TGCAGCGTTGAACAGGGAGGGCTCCGGAATGAGCAGTTCTTC

V gene: TRBV19
J gene: TRBJ1-2
D gene: TRBD1
clone size: once
CDR3 protein: CASSRTGGGYTF
CDR3 DNA: TGTGCCAGTAGCCGGACAGGGGGAGGCTACACCTTC

V gene: TRBV7-2
J gene: TRBJ2-3
D gene: -
clone size: -
CDR3 protein: CASSPYFTDTQYF
CDR3 DNA: TGTGCCAGCAGCCCCTACTTCACAGATACGCAGTATTTT

V gene: TRBV5-1
J gene: TRBJ2-7
D gene: -
clone size: -
CDR3 protein: CASSRDTYSYEQYF
CDR3 DNA: TGCGCCAGCAGCCGGGACACCTACTCCTACGAGCAGTACTTC

V gene: TRBV18
J gene: TRBJ2-3
D gene: -
clone size: few
CDR3 protein: CASSPGPTTDTQYF
CDR3 DNA: TGTGCCAGCTCACCGGGTCCGACCACAGATACGCAGTATTTT

V gene: TRBV16
J gene: TRBJ1-5
D gene: -
clone size: few
CDR3 protein: CASSQSFGTNSNQPQHF
CDR3 DNA: TGTGCCAGCAGCCAATCTTTTGGAACAAATAGCAATCAGCCCCAGCATTTT

V gene: TRBV30
J gene: TRBJ1-1
D gene: -
clone size: -
CDR3 protein: CAWSDTNTEAFF
CDR3 DNA: TGTGCCTGGAGTGACACGAACACTGAAGCTTTCTTT

V gene: TRBV19
J gene: TRBJ2-7
D gene: -
clone size: -
CDR3 protein: CASSIAGPSYEQYF
CDR3 DNA: TGTGCCAGTAGTATTGCAGGACCCTCCTACGAGCAGTACTTC

V gene: TRBV28
J gene: TRBJ1-2
D gene: TRBD1
clone size: -
CDR3 protein: CASSLAGTGGKGGYTF
CDR3 DNA: TGTGCCAGCAGTTTAGCCGGGACAGGGGGCAAAGGTGGCTACACCTTC

V gene: TRBV28
J gene: TRBJ2-6
D gene: -
clone size: -
CDR3 protein: CASSLFSSGANVLTF
CDR3 DNA: TGTGCCAGCAGTTTATTCAGCTCTGGGGCCAACGTCCTGACTTTC

V gene: TRBV7-2
J gene: TRBJ2-3
D gene: TRBD2
clone size: -
CDR3 protein: CASSSPRGARTDTQYF
CDR3 DNA: TGTGCCAGCAGCTCTCCGCGGGGGGCAAGAACAGATACGCAGTATTTT

V gene: TRBV5-1
J gene: TRBJ2-2
D gene: -
clone size: -
CDR3 protein: CARLPPSGELFF
CDR3 DNA: TGCGCCAGATTACCTCCGTCCGGGGAGCTGTTTTTT

V gene: TRBV2
J gene: TRBJ2-1
D gene: -
clone size: -
CDR3 protein: CASRRGNEQFF
CDR3 DNA: TGTGCCAGCCGTCGTGGCAATGAGCAGTTCTTC

V gene: TRBV6-6
J gene: TRBJ2-5
D gene: TRBD1
clone size: -
CDR3 protein: CASSRQGTQETQYF
CDR3 DNA: TGTGCCAGCAGTAGACAGGGGACACAAGAGACCCAGTACTTC

V gene: TRBV12-5
J gene: TRBJ2-1
D gene: -
clone size: -
CDR3 protein: CASGASGGREQFF
CDR3 DNA: TGTGCTAGTGGTGCGTCAGGGGGGAGGGAGCAGTTCTTC